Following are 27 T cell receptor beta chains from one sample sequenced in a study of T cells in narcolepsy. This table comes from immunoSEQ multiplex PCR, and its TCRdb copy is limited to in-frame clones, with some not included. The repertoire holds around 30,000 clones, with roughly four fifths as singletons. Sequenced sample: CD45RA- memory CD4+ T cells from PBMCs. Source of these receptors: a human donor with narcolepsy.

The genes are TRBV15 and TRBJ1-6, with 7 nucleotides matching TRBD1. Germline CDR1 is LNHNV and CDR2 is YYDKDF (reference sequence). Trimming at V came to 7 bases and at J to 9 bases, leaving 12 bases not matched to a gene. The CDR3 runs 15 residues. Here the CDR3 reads CATNFDRAQGSPLHF. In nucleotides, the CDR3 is TGTGCCACCAACTTCGACAGGGCGCAGGGTTCACCCCTCCACTTT.

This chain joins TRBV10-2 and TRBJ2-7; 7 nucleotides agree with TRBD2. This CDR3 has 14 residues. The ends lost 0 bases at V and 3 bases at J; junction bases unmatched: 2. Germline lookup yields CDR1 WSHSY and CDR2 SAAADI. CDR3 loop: CASSESGDYYEQYF. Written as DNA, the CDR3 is TGCGCCAGCAGTGAGTCGGGGGACTACTACGAGCAGTACTTC.

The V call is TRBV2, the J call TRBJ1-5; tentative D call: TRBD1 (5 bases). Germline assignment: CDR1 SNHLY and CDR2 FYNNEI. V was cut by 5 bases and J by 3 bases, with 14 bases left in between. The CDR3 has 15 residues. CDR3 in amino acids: CASSQDRGDNQPQHF. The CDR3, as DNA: TGTGCCAGCAGTCAAGACAGAGGAGACAATCAGCCCCAGCATTTT.

This CDR3 reads CASSLEIYEQYF. The CDR3 nucleotides read TGTGCCAGCAGCTTAGAGATCTACGAGCAGTACTTC. This chain uses TRBV7-9 with TRBJ2-7; D is unclear. Germline-derived CDR1 and CDR2 are SEHNR and FQNEAQ (reference sequence). V shed 1 base and J shed 3 bases, with 4 bases lying between them. CDR3 size: 12 residues.

For the CDR3, the DNA is TGTGCCAGCAGGTCGGACAGAAACTATGGCTACACCTTC. It specifies CASRSDRNYGYTF. The chain has TRBV6-1 and TRBJ1-2; D possibly corresponds to TRBD1 (6 bases). The germline V gene encodes CDR1 MNHNS and CDR2 SASEGT. There are 13 residues in the CDR3. Trimming pared 6 bases from V and 2 bases from J, leaving 10 bases between.

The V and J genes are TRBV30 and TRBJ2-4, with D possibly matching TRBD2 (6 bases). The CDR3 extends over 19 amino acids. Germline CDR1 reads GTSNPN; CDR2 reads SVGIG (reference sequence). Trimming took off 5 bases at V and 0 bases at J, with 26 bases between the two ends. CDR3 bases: TGTGCCTGGGCGCCGATGACTAGGGGCCGACTAATAGCCAAAAACATTCAGTACTTC. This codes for CAWAPMTRGRLIAKNIQYF.

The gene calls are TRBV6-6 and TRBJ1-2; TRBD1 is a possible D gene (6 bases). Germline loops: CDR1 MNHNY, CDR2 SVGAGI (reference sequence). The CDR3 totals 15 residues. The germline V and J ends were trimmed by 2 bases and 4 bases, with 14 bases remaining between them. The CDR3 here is CASSYGTGMGYGYTF. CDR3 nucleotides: TGTGCCAGCAGTTACGGCACAGGGATGGGCTATGGCTACACCTTC.

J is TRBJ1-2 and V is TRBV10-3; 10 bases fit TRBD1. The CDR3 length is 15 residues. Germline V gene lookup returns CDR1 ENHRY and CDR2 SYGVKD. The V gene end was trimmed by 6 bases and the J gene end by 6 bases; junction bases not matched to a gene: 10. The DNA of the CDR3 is TGTGCCATCAGCGATTACTCGACAGGGGGCAATGGCTACACCTTC. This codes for CAISDYSTGGNGYTF.

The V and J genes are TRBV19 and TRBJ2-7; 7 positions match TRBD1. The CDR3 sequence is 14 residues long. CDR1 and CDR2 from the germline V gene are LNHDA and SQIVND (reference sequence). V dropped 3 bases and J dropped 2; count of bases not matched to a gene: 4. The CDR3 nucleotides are TGTGCCAGTAGTATTCGACAGGGCGCCTACGAGCAGTACTTC. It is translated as CASSIRQGAYEQYF.

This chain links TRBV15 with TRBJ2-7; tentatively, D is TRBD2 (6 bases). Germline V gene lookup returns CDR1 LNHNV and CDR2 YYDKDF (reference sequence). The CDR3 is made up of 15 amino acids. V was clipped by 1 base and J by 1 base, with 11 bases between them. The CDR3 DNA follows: TGTGCCACCAGCAGAGCTGGGGGACTTTCCTACGAGCAGTACTTC. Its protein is CATSRAGGLSYEQYF.

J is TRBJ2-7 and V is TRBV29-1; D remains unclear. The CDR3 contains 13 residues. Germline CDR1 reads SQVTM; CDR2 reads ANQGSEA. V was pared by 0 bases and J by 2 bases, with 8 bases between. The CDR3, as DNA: TGCAGCGTTGAAGACAGGTCTACCTACGAGCAGTACTTC. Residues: CSVEDRSTYEQYF.

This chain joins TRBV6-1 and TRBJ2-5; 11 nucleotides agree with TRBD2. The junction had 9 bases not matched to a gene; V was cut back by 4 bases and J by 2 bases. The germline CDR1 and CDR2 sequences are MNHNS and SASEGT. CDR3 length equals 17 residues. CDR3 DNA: TGTGCCAGCAGTGGACCGGGGACTAGCGGTTTTCAAGAGACCCAGTACTTC. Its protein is CASSGPGTSGFQETQYF.

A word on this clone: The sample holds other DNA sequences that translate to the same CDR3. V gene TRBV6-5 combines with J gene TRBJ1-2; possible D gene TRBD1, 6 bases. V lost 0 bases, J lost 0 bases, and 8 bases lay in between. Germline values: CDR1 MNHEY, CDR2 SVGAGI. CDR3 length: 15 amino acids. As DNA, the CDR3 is TGTGCCAGCAGTTACTCGTCAGGGGCTAACTATGGCTACACCTTC. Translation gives CASSYSSGANYGYTF.

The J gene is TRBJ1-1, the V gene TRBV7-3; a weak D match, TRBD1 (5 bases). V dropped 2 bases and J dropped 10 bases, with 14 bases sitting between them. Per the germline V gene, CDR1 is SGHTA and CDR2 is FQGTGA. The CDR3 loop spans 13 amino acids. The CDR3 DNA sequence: TGTGCCAGCAGCTTAGGTCCAGGGAAGGTAGCTTTCTTT. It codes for CASSLGPGKVAFF.

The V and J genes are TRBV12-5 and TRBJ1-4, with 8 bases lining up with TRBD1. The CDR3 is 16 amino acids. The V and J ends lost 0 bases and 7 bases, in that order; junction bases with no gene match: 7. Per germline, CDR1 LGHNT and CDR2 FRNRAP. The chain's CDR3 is CASGLVVGQGGEKLFF. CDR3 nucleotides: TGTGCTAGTGGTTTGGTCGTAGGACAGGGTGGTGAAAAACTGTTTTTT. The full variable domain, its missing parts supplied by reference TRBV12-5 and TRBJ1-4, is DARVTQTPRHKVTEMGQEVTMRCQPILGHNTVFWYRQTMMQGLELLAYFRNRAPLDDSGMPKDRFSAEMPDATLATLKIQPSEPRDSAVYFCASGLVVGQGGEKLFFGSGTQLSVL.

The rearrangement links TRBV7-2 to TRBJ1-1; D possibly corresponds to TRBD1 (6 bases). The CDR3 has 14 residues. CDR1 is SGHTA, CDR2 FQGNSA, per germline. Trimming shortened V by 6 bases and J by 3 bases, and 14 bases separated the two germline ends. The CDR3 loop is CASSSLGADTEAFF. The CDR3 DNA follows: TGTGCCAGCAGTTCCCTGGGGGCGGACACTGAAGCTTTCTTT.

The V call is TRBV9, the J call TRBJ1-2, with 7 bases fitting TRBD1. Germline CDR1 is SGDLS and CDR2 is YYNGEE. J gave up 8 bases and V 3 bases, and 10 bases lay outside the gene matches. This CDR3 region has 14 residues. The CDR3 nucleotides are TGTGCCAGCAGCGGACCGGGACAGCTGATCGGCTACACCTTC. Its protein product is CASSGPGQLIGYTF. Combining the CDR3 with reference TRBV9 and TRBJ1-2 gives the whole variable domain DSGVTQTPKHLITATGQRVTLRCSPRSGDLSVYWYQQSLDQGLQFLIQYYNGEERAKGNILERFSAQQFPDLHSELNLSSLELGDSALYFCASSGPGQLIGYTFGSGTRLTVV.

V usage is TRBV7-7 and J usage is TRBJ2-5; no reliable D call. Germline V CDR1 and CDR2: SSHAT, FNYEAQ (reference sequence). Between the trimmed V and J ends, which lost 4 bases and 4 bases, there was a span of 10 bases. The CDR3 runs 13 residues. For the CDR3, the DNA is TGTGCCAGCAGCTCCGACACGGGAGAGACCCAGTACTTC. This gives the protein CASSSDTGETQYF.

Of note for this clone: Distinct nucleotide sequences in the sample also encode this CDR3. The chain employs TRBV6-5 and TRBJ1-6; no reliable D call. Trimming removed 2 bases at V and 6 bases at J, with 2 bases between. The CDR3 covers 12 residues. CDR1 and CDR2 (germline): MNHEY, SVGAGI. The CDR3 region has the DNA TGTGCCAGCAGTTACCTTAATTCACCCCTCCACTTT. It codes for CASSYLNSPLHF.

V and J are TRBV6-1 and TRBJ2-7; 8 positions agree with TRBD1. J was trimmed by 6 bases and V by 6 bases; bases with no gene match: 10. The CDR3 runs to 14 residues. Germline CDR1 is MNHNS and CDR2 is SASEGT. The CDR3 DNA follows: TGTGCCAGCAGCGCTTCTGGACAGGGCCGCGAGCAGTACTTC. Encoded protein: CASSASGQGREQYF.

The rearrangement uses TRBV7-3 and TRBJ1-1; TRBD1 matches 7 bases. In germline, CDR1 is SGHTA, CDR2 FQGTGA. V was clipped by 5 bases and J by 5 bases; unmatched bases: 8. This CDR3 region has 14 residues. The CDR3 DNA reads TGTGCCAGCAGCCTACAGGGGTATGGGACTGAAGCTTTCTTT. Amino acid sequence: CASSLQGYGTEAFF.

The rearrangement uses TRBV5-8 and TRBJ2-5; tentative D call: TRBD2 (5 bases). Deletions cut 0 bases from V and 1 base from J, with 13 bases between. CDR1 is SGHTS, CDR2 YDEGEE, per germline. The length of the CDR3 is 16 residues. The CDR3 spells CASSLVSPEGQETQYF. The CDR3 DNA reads TGTGCCAGCAGCTTGGTTTCCCCAGAGGGCCAAGAGACCCAGTACTTC.

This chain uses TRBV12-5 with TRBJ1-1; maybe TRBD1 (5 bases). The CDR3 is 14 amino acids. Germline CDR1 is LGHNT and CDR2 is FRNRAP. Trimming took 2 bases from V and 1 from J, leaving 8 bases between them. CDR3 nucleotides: TGTGCTAGTGGTTTGTTAACAGGGAACACTGAAGCTTTCTTT. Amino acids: CASGLLTGNTEAFF. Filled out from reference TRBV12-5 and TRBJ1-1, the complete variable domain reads DARVTQTPRHKVTEMGQEVTMRCQPILGHNTVFWYRQTMMQGLELLAYFRNRAPLDDSGMPKDRFSAEMPDATLATLKIQPSEPRDSAVYFCASGLLTGNTEAFFGQGTRLTVV.

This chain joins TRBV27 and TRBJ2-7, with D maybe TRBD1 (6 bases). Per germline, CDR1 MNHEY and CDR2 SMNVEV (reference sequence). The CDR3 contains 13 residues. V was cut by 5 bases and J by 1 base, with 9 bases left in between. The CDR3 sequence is CASSTDRSYEQYF. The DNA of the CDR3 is TGTGCCAGCAGTACCGACAGGTCCTACGAGCAGTACTTC.

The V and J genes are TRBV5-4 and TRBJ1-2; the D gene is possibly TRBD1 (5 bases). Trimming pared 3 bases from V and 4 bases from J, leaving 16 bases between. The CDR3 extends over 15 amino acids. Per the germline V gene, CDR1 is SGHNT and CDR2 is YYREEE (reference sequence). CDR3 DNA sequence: TGTGCCAGCAGCTGGGACCGGGACCGCCTCTATGGCTACACCTTC. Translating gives CASSWDRDRLYGYTF.

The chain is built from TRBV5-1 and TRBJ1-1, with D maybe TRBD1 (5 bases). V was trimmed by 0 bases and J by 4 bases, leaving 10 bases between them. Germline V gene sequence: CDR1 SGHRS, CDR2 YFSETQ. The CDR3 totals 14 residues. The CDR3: CASSLESGSTEAFF. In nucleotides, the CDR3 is TGCGCCAGCAGCTTGGAGTCAGGGAGCACTGAAGCTTTCTTT.

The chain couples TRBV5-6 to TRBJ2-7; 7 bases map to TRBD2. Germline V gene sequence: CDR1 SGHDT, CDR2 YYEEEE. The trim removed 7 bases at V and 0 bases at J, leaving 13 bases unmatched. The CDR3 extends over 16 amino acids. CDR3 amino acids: CASRPRGGVGSYEQYF. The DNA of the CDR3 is TGTGCCAGCCGCCCTAGGGGAGGGGTTGGCTCCTACGAGCAGTACTTC.